This TCR beta chain was sequenced during a study of CD8+ T cells in alopecia areata. Whole-study context: Twice daily, treated patients received 5 to 10 mg of oral tofacitinib.

Following extraction, RNA underwent reverse transcription to cDNA, which served as the sequencing template. Sequencing used immunoSEQ multiplex PCR; TCRdb keeps in-frame clones, though not all of them. The table includes around 300,000 clones, 60% detected once. Treatment here: oral pan-JAK inhibitor, 5-10 mg twice daily. With regard to this clone: Germline is not matched at one junction end, which may reflect a read error.

The source was CD4+ T cells sorted from blood, collected between weeks 51 and 52, from a patient treated with tofacitinib. The clonotype originates from a human donor with alopecia areata.

The DNA for the CDR3 is TGTGCTAGCAGCTTACACAGGGTCGAAGAGACCCAGTACTTC. This sequence encodes CASSLHRVEETQYF. The chain links TRBV7-7 to TRBJ2-5; perhaps TRBD1 as D (6 bases). Germline assignment: CDR1 SSHAT and CDR2 FNYEAQ (reference sequence). The CDR3 totals 14 residues.